Listed here are 30 T cell receptor beta chains from one sample, sequenced in a study of blood T cells in healthy people across ages. A second PCR of 7 to 11 cycles used a sample-barcoded 5' primer and a J-beta primer mix. TCRdb re-called the 5' RACE reads with MiXCR, one entry per CDR3 protein. Here the sample spans 1.5 million to 2 million distinct CDR3 sequences, 28% being singletons. Material: blood. The source of these receptors is a woman aged 25-40 years in good health.

The chain is built from TRBV12-3 or TRBV12-4 and TRBJ2-7; D not resolved. Trimming took 2 bases from V and 0 from J, leaving 5 bases between them. CDR3 size: 13 residues. The CDR3 DNA is TGTGCCAGCAGTTTAAATAGCTCCTACGAGCAGTACTTC. The encoded protein is CASSLNSSYEQYF.

This chain connects TRBV10-3 to TRBJ2-4; D could derive from TRBD1 or TRBD2 (6 bases each). This CDR3 has 12 residues. Germline lookup yields CDR1 ENHRY and CDR2 SYGVKD. Trimming took off 3 bases at V and 9 bases at J, with 9 bases between the two ends. CDR3 residues: CAISEQGGIQYF. CDR3 in DNA: TGTGCCATCAGTGAACAGGGAGGCATTCAGTACTTC.

This rearrangement joins TRBV6-5 to TRBJ2-1, with 13 bases identical to TRBD2. The germline V gene encodes CDR1 MNHEY and CDR2 SVGAGI. The J segment lost 10 bases and the V segment lost 6 bases, leaving 9 bases of the junction unmatched. The CDR3 has 15 amino acids. The CDR3 nucleotides are TGTGCCAGCAGACGTACTAGCGGGGGGGCCGGGGAGCAGTTCTTC. Its protein product is CASRRTSGGAGEQFF.

This clonotype was seen a few times. The rearrangement uses TRBV5-1 and TRBJ2-7; the D gene is possibly TRBD1 (6 bases). Germline-derived CDR1 and CDR2 are SGHRS and YFSETQ. There are 15 residues in the CDR3. Trimming pared 1 base from V and 4 bases from J, leaving 15 bases between. In nucleotides, the CDR3 is TGCGCCAGCAGCTTGAGACAACAGGGATATTACGAGCAGTACTTC. This translates into CASSLRQQGYYEQYF.

The J gene is TRBJ2-3, the V gene TRBV5-1; 7 bases agree with TRBD1. CDR3 length equals 15 residues. Germline CDR1 SGHRS, CDR2 YFSETQ. The ends lost 2 bases at V and 2 bases at J; junction bases unmatched: 5. The CDR3 loop reads CASSLSGQSTDTQYF. In DNA, the CDR3 is TGCGCCAGCAGCTTATCGGGACAGTCCACAGATACGCAGTATTTT.

The chain employs TRBV7-2 and TRBJ2-1, with a tentative D call TRBD2 (6 bases). CDR1 SGHTA and CDR2 FQGNSA come from the germline V gene. The CDR3 loop spans 15 amino acids. V was clipped by 3 bases and J by 4 bases, with 13 bases between them. Written as DNA, the CDR3 is TGTGCCAGCAGCTTCGACGGGAGTGAGTACAATGAGCAGTTCTTC. Translation: CASSFDGSEYNEQFF.

This clonotype was seen many times. This rearrangement joins TRBV6-1 to TRBJ2-4, with 15 bases that match TRBD2. CDR1 and CDR2 (germline): MNHNS, SASEGT. The CDR3 spans 17 residues. Trimming took 9 bases from V and 0 from J; bases not matched to a gene: 6. CDR3 in amino acids: CARSGTSGRRAKNIQYF. CDR3 DNA: TGTGCCAGGTCTGGGACTAGCGGGAGGAGAGCCAAAAACATTCAGTACTTC.

The CDR3 protein is CASSPPTGQGSGANVLTF. CDR3 coding DNA: TGTGCCAGCAGTCCACCCACGGGACAGGGCTCTGGGGCCAACGTCCTGACTTTC. The J gene is TRBJ2-6, the V gene TRBV2; 9 bases align to TRBD1. Per germline, CDR1 SNHLY and CDR2 FYNNEI. The CDR3 totals 18 residues. The V gene end was trimmed by 5 bases and the J gene end by 0 bases; junction bases not matched to a gene: 8.

The chain joins TRBV5-1 to TRBJ2-1; no clear D. The germline V gene has CDR1 SGHRS and CDR2 YFSETQ. V was trimmed by 2 bases and J by 2 bases, leaving 5 bases between them. The CDR3 has 13 residues. This chain's CDR3 is CASSFTTYNEQFF. The CDR3 nucleotides read TGCGCCAGCAGCTTTACGACCTACAATGAGCAGTTCTTC.

This clonotype was observed many times. The genes are TRBV28 and TRBJ2-4; 9 nucleotides align to TRBD1. Per the germline V gene, CDR1 is MDHEN and CDR2 is SYDVKM. V dropped 6 bases and J dropped 9; count of bases not matched to a gene: 9. CDR3 length equals 14 residues. The CDR3 reads CASSPRDRVGIQYF. Written as DNA, the CDR3 is TGTGCCAGCAGCCCCCGGGACAGGGTGGGCATTCAGTACTTC. Looking up the rest from reference TRBV28 and TRBJ2-4 gives the full variable domain: DVKVTQSSRYLVKRTGEKVFLECVQDMDHENMFWYRQDPGLGLRLIYFSYDVKMKEKGDIPEGYSVSREKKERFSLILESASTNQTSMYLCASSPRDRVGIQYFGAGTRLSVL.

This clonotype was detected only a few times. This chain links TRBV5-5 with TRBJ2-7, with TRBD1 matching 7 bases. In germline, CDR1 is SGHKS, CDR2 YYEKEE (reference sequence). This CDR3 comprises 15 residues. J gave up 2 bases and V 3 bases, and 8 bases lay outside the gene matches. The CDR3 loop is CASSSNRGAAYEQYF. As DNA, the CDR3 is TGTGCCAGCAGCTCGAACAGGGGAGCAGCCTACGAGCAGTACTTC.

The genes are TRBV7-9 and TRBJ2-5; no clear D gene. The J call could be wrong; TRBJ2-1 is a better fit for the DNA end. From germline, CDR1 is SEHNR and CDR2 FQNEAQ (reference sequence). CDR3 length: 13 amino acids. The CDR3 protein is CASSLRIQETQFF. DNA for the CDR3: TGTGCCAGCAGCCTCCGGATCCAAGAGACCCAGTTCTTC.

V usage is TRBV18 and J usage is TRBJ2-3; 14 bases match TRBD2. This CDR3 has 20 residues. The germline gives CDR1 KGHSH, CDR2 LQKENI. J lost 2 bases, V lost 4 bases, and 14 bases had no gene match. CDR3 in DNA: TGTGCCAGCTCACTACCGACTAGCGGGAGGGCCGCGGGGACCACAGATACGCAGTATTTT. It specifies CASSLPTSGRAAGTTDTQYF.

The chain carries TRBV3-1 and TRBJ2-1; no clear D gene. Trimming pared 3 bases from V and 5 bases from J, leaving 11 bases between. Germline loops: CDR1 LGHDT, CDR2 YNNKEL (reference sequence). The CDR3 is made up of 14 amino acids. The CDR3 DNA is TGTGCCAGCAGCCATAATCATCTAGACAATGAGCAGTTCTTC. It translates to CASSHNHLDNEQFF.

This chain connects TRBV7-9 to TRBJ2-3; D unclear. This CDR3 region has 18 residues. Germline assignment: CDR1 SEHNR and CDR2 FQNEAQ (reference sequence). V lost 4 bases and J 2 bases, leaving 22 bases between the germline ends. DNA of the CDR3: TGTGCCAGCAGCTCGCCCCACCGCGTAACAGAGAACACAGATACGCAGTATTTT. This codes for CASSSPHRVTENTDTQYF.

As to this clonotype: Because the CDR3 is missing its conserved closing phenylalanine or tryptophan, this is likely a read error. The gene calls are TRBV3-1 and TRBJ2-3; D ambiguous. Deletions cut 1 base from V and 2 bases from J, with 7 bases between. The CDR3 spans 14 residues. CDR1 is LGHDT, CDR2 YNNKEL, per germline (reference sequence). DNA of the CDR3: TGTGCCAGCAGCCAAGCAACCGACACAGATACGCAGTATCTT. Its translation is CASSQATDTDTQYL.

The sample holds a few counts of this clonotype. V usage is TRBV12-5 and J usage is TRBJ1-6, with D perhaps matching TRBD1 (5 bases). CDR3 length: 12 amino acids. V was clipped by 9 bases and J by 10 bases, with 13 bases between them. Germline lookup yields CDR1 LGHNT and CDR2 FRNRAP. The CDR3 bases are TGTGCTAGCCAAATCGGGACCTCACCCCTCCACTTT. Its translation: CASQIGTSPLHF. The variable domain in full, completed from reference TRBV12-5 and TRBJ1-6, reads DARVTQTPRHKVTEMGQEVTMRCQPILGHNTVFWYRQTMMQGLELLAYFRNRAPLDDSGMPKDRFSAEMPDATLATLKIQPSEPRDSAVYFCASQIGTSPLHFGNGTRLTVT.

In its sample, this clonotype was seen a few times. The rearrangement links TRBV5-1 to TRBJ2-7; TRBD2 agrees at 7 bases. The CDR3 is made up of 15 amino acids. Germline loops: CDR1 SGHRS, CDR2 YFSETQ. V lost 4 bases, J lost 3 bases, and 10 bases stayed unmatched. The CDR3 DNA reads TGCGCCAGCAGCCCGAGTGGCGGGAGTTACTACGAGCAGTACTTC. Its protein product is CASSPSGGSYYEQYF.

The chain combines TRBV20-1 with TRBJ1-2; D is ambiguous. This CDR3 is built from 12 residues. V lost 6 bases and J 2 bases, leaving 10 bases between the germline ends. Germline V lookup: CDR1 DFQATT, CDR2 SNEGSKA (reference sequence). The CDR3 sequence: CSAAGGNYGYTF. CDR3 sequence (DNA): TGCAGTGCGGCCGGCGGGAACTATGGCTACACCTTC.

This clonotype was counted between two and nine times. The chain is built from TRBV6-1 and TRBJ1-2; D is ambiguous. This CDR3 is built from 12 residues. V lost 3 bases and J lost 6, with 8 bases in between. Germline V gene data show CDR1 as MNHNS and CDR2 as SASEGT. The CDR3 region is CASSDTYNGYTF. CDR3 coding DNA: TGTGCCAGCAGTGACACCTACAATGGCTACACCTTC.

A remark on this clonotype: One junction end disagrees with the germline gene, perhaps due to a read error. V gene TRBV12-3 or TRBV12-4 combines with J gene TRBJ1-5; D may be TRBD1 (6 bases). The CDR3 consists of 13 residues. In nucleotides, the CDR3 is TGTTCCAGCAACCAGGGGCTGAGGCAGCCCCAGCATTTT. The encoded protein is CSSNQGLRQPQHF.

The CDR3 here is CASSPLRRRVDGEKLFF. The CDR3 DNA follows: TGTGCCAGCAGTCCTCTCCGGCGTAGGGTGGATGGTGAAAAACTGTTTTTT. The chain employs TRBV27 and TRBJ1-4, with D unresolved. V was trimmed by 5 bases and J by 7 bases, leaving 23 bases between them. The CDR3 contains 17 residues. Germline CDR1 and CDR2: MNHEY and SMNVEV (reference sequence).

This clonotype has only a few counts. V gene TRBV2 combines with J gene TRBJ1-2; D possibly corresponds to TRBD1 (5 bases). Germline V CDR1 and CDR2: SNHLY, FYNNEI. CDR3 length equals 14 residues. Deletions cut 2 bases from V and 8 bases from J, with 15 bases between. This chain's CDR3 is CASSEKAGWRGYTF. In DNA, the CDR3 is TGTGCCAGCAGTGAAAAGGCAGGGTGGAGAGGCTACACCTTC. Drawing the rest from reference TRBV2 and TRBJ1-2, the complete variable domain is EPEVTQTPSHQVTQMGQEVILRCVPISNHLYFYWYRQILGQKVEFLVSFYNNEISEKSEIFDDQFSVERPDGSNFTLKIRSTKLEDSAMYFCASSEKAGWRGYTFGSGTRLTVV.

This clonotype has just a few counts. CDR3 amino acids: CATEQGSMQYF. CDR3 sequence (DNA): TGTGCCACCGAGCAGGGTTCCATGCAGTATTTT. V is TRBV24-1 and J is TRBJ2-3; tentatively, D is TRBD1 (5 bases). V shed 9 bases and J shed 11 bases, with 14 bases lying between them. This CDR3 comprises 11 residues. From germline, CDR1 is KGHDR and CDR2 SFDVKD.

This clonotype was seen repeatedly, ten times or more. The J gene is TRBJ2-7, the V gene TRBV20-1; 7 bases match TRBD2. The V gene's germline CDR1 is DFQATT and CDR2 SNEGSKA (reference sequence). The CDR3 covers 15 residues. J was trimmed by 1 base and V by 5 bases; bases with no gene match: 11. The CDR3, as DNA: TGCAGTGCTGGCGTGAGTCGCGGGGGTTCCTACGAGCAGTACTTC. It specifies CSAGVSRGGSYEQYF.

This clonotype was detected only a few times. This sequence joins TRBV9 and TRBJ2-5, with D possibly TRBD2 on 5 matching bases. The V end lost 3 bases, the J end lost 11 bases, and 23 bases lay between the germline ends. The CDR3 totals 15 residues. CDR1 is SGDLS, CDR2 YYNGEE, per germline. The CDR3 region is CASSASGSSYNEQYF. DNA of the CDR3: TGTGCCAGCAGCGCGAGCGGTAGCTCCTACAATGAGCAGTACTTC. The entire variable domain, with the rest obtained from reference TRBV9 and TRBJ2-5, is as follows: DSGVTQTPKHLITATGQRVTLRCSPRSGDLSVYWYQQSLDQGLQFLIQYYNGEERAKGNILERFSAQQFPDLHSELNLSSLELGDSALYFCASSASGSSYNEQYFGPGTRLLVL.

With respect to this clonotype: The junction shows a germline mismatch at one end, possibly a read error. This chain connects TRBV7-2 to TRBJ2-1; TRBD2 matches at 10 bases. Per the germline V gene, CDR1 is SGHTA and CDR2 is FQGNSA. This CDR3 has 14 residues. The CDR3 DNA reads as TGTGCCAGCAGCTTAGAGGGAGTGGGACTAGCGATGGGGTTC. Translation gives CASSLEGVGLAMGF. Full variable domain (remainder filled in from reference TRBV7-2 and TRBJ2-1): GAGVSQSPSNKVTEKGKDVELRCDPISGHTALYWYRQSLGQGLEFLIYFQGNSAPDKSGLPSDRFSAERTGGSVSTLTIQRTQQEDSAVYLCASSLEGVGLAMGFGPGTRLTVL.

Of note for this clonotype: A junction boundary mismatches the germline segment, possibly from a read error. This chain joins TRBV28 and TRBJ1-2; the D is unclear. Germline V gene data show CDR1 as MDHEN and CDR2 as SYDVKM. The CDR3 loop spans 12 amino acids. The CDR3 nucleotides read TGTGCCAGCAGCCTGGAAGGCTATGGCCACACCTTC. It encodes CASSLEGYGHTF.

This clonotype has a count of ten or more. The rearrangement joins TRBV28 to TRBJ2-7; 11 bases align to TRBD2. The CDR3 length is 18 residues. Germline V gives CDR1 MDHEN, CDR2 SYDVKM. V lost 5 bases to trimming and J lost 1 base; unmatched junction nucleotides: 13. DNA for the CDR3: TGTGCCAGCAGTCTTCCGTGGGGCGGGACTAGCGGATCCTACGAGCAGTACTTC. Encoded protein: CASSLPWGGTSGSYEQYF.

The gene calls are TRBV9 and TRBJ1-4; D remains unclear. V dropped 0 bases and J dropped 7 bases, with 10 bases sitting between them. CDR3 length equals 14 residues. CDR1 and CDR2 (germline): SGDLS, YYNGEE. CDR3 bases: TGTGCCAGCAGCGTAGACCCGGGGAGTGAAAAACTGTTTTTT. Protein sequence: CASSVDPGSEKLFF.